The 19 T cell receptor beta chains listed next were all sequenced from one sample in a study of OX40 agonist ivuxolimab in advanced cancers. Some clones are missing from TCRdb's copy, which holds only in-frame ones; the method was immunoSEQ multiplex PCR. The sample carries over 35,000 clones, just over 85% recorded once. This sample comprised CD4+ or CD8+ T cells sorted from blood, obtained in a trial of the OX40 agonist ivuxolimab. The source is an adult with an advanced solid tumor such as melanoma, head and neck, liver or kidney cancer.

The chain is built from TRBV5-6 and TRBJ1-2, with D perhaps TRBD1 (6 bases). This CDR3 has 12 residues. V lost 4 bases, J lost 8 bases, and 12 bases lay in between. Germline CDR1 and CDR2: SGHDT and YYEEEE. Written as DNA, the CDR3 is TGTGCCAGCAGCCTATACAGGGAAGGCTACACCTTC. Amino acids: CASSLYREGYTF.

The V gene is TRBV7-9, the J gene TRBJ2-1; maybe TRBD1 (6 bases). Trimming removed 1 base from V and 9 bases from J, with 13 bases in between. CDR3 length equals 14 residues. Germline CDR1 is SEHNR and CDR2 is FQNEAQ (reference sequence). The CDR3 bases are TGTGCCAGCAGCTTAGACAGGGCACTCGGTGAGCAGTTCTTC. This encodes CASSLDRALGEQFF.

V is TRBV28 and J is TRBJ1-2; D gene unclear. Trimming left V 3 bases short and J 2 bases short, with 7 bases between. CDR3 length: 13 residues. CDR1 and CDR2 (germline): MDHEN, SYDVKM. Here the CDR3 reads CASSFSRNYGYTF. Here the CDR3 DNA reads TGTGCCAGCAGTTTCTCACGGAACTATGGCTACACCTTC.

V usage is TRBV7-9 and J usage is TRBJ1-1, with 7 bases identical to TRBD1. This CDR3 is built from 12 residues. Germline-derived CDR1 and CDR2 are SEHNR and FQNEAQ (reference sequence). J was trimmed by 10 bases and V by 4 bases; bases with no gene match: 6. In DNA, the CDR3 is TGTGCCAGCAGCTCCACAGGGGAGGTAGCTTTCTTT. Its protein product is CASSSTGEVAFF.

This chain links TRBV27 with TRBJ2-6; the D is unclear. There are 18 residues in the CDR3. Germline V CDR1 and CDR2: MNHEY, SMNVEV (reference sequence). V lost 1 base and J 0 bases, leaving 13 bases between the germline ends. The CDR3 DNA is TGTGCCAGCAGTTTATATGTCCAGGCATCCTCTGGGGCCAACGTCCTGACTTTC. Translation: CASSLYVQASSGANVLTF.

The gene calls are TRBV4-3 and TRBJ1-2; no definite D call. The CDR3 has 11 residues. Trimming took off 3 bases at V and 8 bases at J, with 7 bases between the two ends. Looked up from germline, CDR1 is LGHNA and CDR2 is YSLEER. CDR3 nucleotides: TGCGCCAGCAGCCATCCCCAAGGCTACACCTTC. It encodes CASSHPQGYTF.

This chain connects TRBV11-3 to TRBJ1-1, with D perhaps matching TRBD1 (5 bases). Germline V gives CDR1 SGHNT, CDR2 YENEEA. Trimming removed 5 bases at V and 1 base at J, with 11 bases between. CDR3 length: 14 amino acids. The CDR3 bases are TGTGCCAGCAGCCCTACAGGCCAGAACACTGAAGCTTTCTTT. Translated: CASSPTGQNTEAFF. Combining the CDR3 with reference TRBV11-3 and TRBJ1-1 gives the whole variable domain EAGVVQSPRYKIIEKKQPVAFWCNPISGHNTLYWYLQNLGQGPELLIRYENEEAVDDSQLPKDRFSAERLKGVDSTLKIQPAELGDSAVYLCASSPTGQNTEAFFGQGTRLTVV.

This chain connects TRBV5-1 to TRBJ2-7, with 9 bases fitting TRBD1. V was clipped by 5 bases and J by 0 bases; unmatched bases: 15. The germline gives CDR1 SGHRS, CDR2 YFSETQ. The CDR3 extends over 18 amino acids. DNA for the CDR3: TGCGCCAGCAGTGCCGGGACAGGGACCGTCTTTTTCTCCTACGAGCAGTACTTC. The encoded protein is CASSAGTGTVFFSYEQYF.

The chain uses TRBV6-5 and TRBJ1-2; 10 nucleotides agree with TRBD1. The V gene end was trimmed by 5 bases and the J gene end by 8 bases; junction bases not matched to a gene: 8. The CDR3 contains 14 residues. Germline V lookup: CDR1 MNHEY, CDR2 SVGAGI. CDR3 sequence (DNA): TGTGCCAGCAGTCTCGACAGGGGGCTAGGGGGCTACACCTTC. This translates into CASSLDRGLGGYTF.

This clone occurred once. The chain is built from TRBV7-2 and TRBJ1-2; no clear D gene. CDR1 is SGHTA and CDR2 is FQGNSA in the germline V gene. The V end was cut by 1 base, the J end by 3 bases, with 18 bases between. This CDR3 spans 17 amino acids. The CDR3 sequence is CASSLDFGEGTDYGYTF. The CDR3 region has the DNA TGTGCCAGCAGCTTAGATTTCGGGGAGGGCACCGACTATGGCTACACCTTC.

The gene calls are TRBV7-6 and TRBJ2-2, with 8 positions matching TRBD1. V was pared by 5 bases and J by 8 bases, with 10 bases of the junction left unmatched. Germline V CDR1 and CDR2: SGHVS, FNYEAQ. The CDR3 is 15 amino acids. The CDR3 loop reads CASSPDRVSTGELFF. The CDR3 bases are TGTGCCAGCAGCCCGGACAGGGTATCGACGGGGGAGCTGTTTTTT.

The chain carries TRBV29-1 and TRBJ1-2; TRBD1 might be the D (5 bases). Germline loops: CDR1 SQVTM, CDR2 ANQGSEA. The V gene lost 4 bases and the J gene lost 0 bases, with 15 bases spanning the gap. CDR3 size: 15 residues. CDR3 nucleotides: TGCAGCGTTGGGCCCGTAGACAGATCTAACTATGGCTACACCTTC. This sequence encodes CSVGPVDRSNYGYTF.

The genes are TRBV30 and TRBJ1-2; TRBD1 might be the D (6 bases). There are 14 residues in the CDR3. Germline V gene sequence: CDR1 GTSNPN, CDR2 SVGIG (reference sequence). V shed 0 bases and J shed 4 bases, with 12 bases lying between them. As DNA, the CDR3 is TGTGCCTGGAGTGTACTTGGACAGATCTATGGCTACACCTTC. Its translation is CAWSVLGQIYGYTF.

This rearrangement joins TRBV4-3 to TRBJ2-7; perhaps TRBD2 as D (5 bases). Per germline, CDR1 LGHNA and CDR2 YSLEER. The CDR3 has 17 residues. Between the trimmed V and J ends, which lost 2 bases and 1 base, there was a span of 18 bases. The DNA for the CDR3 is TGCGCCAGCAGCCAACTCCTGGACCCGGAGGTTTCCTACGAGCAGTACTTC. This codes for CASSQLLDPEVSYEQYF.

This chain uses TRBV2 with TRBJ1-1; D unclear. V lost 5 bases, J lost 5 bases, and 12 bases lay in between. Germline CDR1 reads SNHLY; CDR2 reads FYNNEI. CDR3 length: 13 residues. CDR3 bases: TGTGCCAGCAGTTCCGGCCCCTCTACTGAAGCTTTCTTT. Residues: CASSSGPSTEAFF.

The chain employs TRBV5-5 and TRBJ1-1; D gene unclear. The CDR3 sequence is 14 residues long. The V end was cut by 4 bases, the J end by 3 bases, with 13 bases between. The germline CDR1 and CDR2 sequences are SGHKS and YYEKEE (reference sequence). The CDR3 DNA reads TGTGCCAGCAGCGCTGGTATGCCTTACACTGAAGCTTTCTTT. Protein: CASSAGMPYTEAFF.

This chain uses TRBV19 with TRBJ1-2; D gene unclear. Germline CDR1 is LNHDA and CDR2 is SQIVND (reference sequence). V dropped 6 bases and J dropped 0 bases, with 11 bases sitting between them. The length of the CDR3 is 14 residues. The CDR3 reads CASRGERANYGYTF. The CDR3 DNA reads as TGTGCCAGTAGAGGTGAGAGAGCTAACTATGGCTACACCTTC.

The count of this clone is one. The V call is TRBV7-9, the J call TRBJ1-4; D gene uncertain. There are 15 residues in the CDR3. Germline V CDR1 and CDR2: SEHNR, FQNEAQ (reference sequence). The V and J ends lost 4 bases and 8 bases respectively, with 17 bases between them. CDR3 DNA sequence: TGTGCCAGCAGCTCGAGAGCCCTACCCCCCGAAAAACTGTTTTTT. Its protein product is CASSSRALPPEKLFF.

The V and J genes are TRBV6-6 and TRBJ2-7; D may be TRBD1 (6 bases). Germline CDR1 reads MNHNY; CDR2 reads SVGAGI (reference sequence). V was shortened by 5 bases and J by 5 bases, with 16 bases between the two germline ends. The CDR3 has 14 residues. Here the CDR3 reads CASSRYRAANEQYF. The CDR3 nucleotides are TGTGCCAGCAGTCGGTACAGGGCAGCCAACGAGCAGTACTTC.